This T cell receptor beta chain is drawn from a study of CD8 T cells in Susac syndrome. The sample holds one count of this clonotype. cDNA came from roughly 0.53 to 1 ug RNA primed by random hexamers. TCRdb processed the immunoSEQ multiplex PCR reads anew with MiXCR; each CDR3 protein has one entry. The sample has about 90,000 distinct CDR3 sequences; approximately 92% are singletons. Germline lookup yields CDR1 SGDLS and CDR2 YYNGEE. Trimming pared 4 bases from V and 7 bases from J, leaving 17 bases between. The length of the CDR3 is 14 residues. The source is a human donor in good health. Sequencing was performed on CD8+ T cells from PBMCs. This chain joins TRBV9 and TRBJ1-2; the D is unclear. The CDR3 DNA reads TGTGCCAGCAGCCAGACGGACGGCTATGTTGGCTACACCTTC. Encoded protein: CASSQTDGYVGYTF.